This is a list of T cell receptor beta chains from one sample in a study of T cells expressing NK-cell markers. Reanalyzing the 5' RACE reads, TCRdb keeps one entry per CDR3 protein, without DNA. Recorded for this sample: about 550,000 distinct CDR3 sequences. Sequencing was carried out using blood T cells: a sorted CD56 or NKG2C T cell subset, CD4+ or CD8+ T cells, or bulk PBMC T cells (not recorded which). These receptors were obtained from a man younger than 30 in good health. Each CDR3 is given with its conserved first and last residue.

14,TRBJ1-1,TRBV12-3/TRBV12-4,CASSLGQPQIKAFF
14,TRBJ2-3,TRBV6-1,CASEEGASTDTQYF
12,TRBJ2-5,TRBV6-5,CASSARGETQYF
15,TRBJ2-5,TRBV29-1,CSVEVPDEVKETQYF
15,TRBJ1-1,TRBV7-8,CASSLTGVGDTEAFF
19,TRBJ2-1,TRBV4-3,CASSQDIASGLAGVHEQFF
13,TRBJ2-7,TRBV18,CASSPYLEDEQYF
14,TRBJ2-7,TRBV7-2,CASSFPGPRMEQYF
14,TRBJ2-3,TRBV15,CATSRAVVRDTQYF
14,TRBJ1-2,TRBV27,CASSLLSGGNGYTF
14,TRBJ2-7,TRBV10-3,CAISVEDRPYEQYF
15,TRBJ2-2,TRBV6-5,CASSYGTVNTGELFF
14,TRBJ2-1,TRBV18,CASSLSGSFNEQFF
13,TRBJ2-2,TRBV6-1,CASSLLAAGELFF
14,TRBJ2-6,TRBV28,CASIGVSGANVLTF
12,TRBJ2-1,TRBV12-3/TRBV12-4,CASSDTSNEQLF
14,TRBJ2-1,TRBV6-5,CASAHSFGSNEQFF
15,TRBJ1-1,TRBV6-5,CASSYSADTSTEAFF
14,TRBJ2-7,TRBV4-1,CASSLSGQGETQYF
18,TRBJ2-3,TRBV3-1,CASSQGTRQGPSVDTQYF
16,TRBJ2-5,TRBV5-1,CASSYLGAAVQETQYF
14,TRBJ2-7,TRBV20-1,CSARDLDRVYEQYF
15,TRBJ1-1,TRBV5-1,CASSLAIGQGTEAFF
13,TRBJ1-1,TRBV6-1,CASSGVVSTEAFF
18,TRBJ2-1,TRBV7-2,CASSLAPPDWVMYNEQFF
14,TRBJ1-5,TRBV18,CASSPLGGDQPQHF
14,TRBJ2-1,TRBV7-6,CASTSLGGADEQFF
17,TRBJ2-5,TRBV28,CASSFPLEDYPKETQYF
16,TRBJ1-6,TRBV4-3,CASSRSDRGNNSPLHF
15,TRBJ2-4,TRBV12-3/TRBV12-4,CASSLGIGLENIQYF
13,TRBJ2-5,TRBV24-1,CATSDIDLGTQYF
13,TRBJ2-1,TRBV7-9,CASSLPPAHEQFF
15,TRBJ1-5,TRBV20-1,CSAPETGLSNQPQHF
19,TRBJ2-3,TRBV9,CASSPGRLAGGGNTDTQYF
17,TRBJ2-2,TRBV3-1,CASSQEGGQGGTGELFF
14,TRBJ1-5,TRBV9,CASSVRTGNQPQHF
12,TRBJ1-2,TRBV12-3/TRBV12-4,CASGDRGQGYTF
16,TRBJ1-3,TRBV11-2,CASSLGTVLSGNTIYF
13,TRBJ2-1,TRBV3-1,CASSQTYRDEQFF
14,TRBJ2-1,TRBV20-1,CSAGPGLAYNEQFF
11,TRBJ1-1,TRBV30,CASDRGREAFF
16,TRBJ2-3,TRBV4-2,CASSQEGQVGTDTQYF
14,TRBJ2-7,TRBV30,CAWSTGAGFDEQYF
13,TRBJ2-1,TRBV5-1,CASLALGGNEQFF
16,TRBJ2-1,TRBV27,CASSATLAGGGNEQFF
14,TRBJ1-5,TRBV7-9,CASSLEGANQPQHF
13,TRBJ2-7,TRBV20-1,CSAIPGLADEQYF
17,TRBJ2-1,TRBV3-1,CASSHPTSGSPNNEQFF
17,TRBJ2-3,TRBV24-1,CATSEPSSGEVTDTQYF
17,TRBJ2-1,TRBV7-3,CASSLGSGTLRYNEQFF
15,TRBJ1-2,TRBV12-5,CASGLPMGSVYGYTF